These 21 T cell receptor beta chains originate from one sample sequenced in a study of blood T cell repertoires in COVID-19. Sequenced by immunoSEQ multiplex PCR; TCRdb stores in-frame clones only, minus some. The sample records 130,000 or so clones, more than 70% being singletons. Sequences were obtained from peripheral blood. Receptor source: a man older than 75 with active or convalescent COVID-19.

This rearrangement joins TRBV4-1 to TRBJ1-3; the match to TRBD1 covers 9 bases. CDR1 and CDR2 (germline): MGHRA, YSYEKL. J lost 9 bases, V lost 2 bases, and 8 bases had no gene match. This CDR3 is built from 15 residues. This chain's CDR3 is CASSQLGQGPGTIYF. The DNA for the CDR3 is TGCGCCAGCAGCCAACTCGGACAGGGGCCAGGCACCATATATTTT.

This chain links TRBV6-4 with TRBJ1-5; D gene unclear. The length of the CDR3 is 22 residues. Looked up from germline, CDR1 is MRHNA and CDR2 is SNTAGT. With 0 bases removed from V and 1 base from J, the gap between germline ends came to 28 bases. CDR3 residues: CASSDSVPGFTFWQKSNQPQHF. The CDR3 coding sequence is TGTGCCAGCAGTGACTCAGTCCCCGGGTTTACCTTTTGGCAGAAAAGCAATCAGCCCCAGCATTTT.

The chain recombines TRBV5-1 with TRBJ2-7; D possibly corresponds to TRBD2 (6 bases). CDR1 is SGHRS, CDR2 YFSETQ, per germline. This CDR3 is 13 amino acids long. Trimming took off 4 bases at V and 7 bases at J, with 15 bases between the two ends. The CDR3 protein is CASSNREPGEQYF. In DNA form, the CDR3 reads TGCGCCAGCAGCAACCGGGAGCCCGGGGAGCAGTACTTC.

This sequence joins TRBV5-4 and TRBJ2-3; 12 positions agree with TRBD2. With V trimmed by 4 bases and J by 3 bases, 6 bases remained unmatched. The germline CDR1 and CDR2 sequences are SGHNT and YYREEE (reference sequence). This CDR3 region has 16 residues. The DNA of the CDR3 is TGTGCCAGCAGCCAGAGACTAGCGGGGGTAACAGATACGCAGTATTTT. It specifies CASSQRLAGVTDTQYF.

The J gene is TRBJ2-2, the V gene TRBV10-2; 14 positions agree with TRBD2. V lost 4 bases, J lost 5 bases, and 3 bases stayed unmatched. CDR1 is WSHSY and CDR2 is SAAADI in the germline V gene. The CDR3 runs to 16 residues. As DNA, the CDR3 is TGCGCCAGCAGTGGACTAGCGGGGGGGCGAACCGGGGAGCTGTTTTTT. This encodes CASSGLAGGRTGELFF.

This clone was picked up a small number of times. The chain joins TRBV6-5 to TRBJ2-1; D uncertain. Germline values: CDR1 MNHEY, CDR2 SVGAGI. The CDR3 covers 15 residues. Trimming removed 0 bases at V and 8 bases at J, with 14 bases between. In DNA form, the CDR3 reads TGTGCCAGCAGTTACTCGATGGCTAGTACGGATGAGCAGTTCTTC. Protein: CASSYSMASTDEQFF.

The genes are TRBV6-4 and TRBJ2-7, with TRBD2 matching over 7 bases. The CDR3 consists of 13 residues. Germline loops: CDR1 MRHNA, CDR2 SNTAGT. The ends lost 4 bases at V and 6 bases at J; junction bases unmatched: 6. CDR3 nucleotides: TGTGCCAGCAGTGCGGGGACTACGGGCGAGCAGTACTTC. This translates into CASSAGTTGEQYF.

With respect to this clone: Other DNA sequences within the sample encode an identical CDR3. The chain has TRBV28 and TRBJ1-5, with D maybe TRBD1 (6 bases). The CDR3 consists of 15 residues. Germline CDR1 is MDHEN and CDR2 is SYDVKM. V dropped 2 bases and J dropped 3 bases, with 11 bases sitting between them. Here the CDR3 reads CASSLGRGSNQPQHF. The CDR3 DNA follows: TGTGCCAGCAGTTTAGGCAGGGGATCCAATCAGCCCCAGCATTTT.

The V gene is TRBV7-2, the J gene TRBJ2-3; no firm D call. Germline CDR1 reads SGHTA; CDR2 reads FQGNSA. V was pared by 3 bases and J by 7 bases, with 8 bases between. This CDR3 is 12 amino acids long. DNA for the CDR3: TGTGCCAGCAGCTTGTTAACTCATACGCAGTATTTT. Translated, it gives CASSLLTHTQYF.

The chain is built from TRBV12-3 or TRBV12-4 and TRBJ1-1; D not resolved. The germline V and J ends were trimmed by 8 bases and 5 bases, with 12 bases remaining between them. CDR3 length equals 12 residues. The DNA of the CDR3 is TGTGCCAGCCGATATCTAGAGACTGAAGCTTTCTTT. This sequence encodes CASRYLETEAFF.

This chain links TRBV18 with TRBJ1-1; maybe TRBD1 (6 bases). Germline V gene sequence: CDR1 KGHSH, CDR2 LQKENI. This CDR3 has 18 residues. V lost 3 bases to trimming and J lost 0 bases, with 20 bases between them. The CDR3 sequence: CASSPLLNLDRMNTEAFF. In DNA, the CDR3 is TGTGCCAGCTCACCGTTACTCAATCTGGACAGAATGAACACTGAAGCTTTCTTT.

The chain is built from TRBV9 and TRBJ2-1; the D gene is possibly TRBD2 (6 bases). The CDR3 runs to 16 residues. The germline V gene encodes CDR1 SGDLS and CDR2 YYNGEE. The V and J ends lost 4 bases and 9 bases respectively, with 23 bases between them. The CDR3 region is CASSPGQIEGRSEQFF. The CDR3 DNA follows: TGTGCCAGCAGCCCCGGCCAAATTGAGGGGAGGAGTGAGCAGTTCTTC. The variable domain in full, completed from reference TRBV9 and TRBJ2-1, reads DSGVTQTPKHLITATGQRVTLRCSPRSGDLSVYWYQQSLDQGLQFLIQYYNGEERAKGNILERFSAQQFPDLHSELNLSSLELGDSALYFCASSPGQIEGRSEQFFGPGTRLTVL.

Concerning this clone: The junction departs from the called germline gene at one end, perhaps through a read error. The CDR3 here is CASNLLTGATNEKLFF. CDR3 in DNA: TGTGCCAGCAACTTACTCACGGGAGCAACTAATGAAAAACTGTTTTTT. This chain joins TRBV7-9 and TRBJ1-4, with unresolved D. The CDR3 has 16 amino acids. Germline V lookup: CDR1 SEHNR, CDR2 FQNEAQ (reference sequence). Supplemented by reference TRBV7-9 and TRBJ1-4, the full variable domain reads DTGVSQNPRHKITKRGQNVTFRCDPISEHNRLYWYRQTLGQGPEFLTYFQNEAQLEKSRLLSDRFSAERPKGSFSTLEIQRTEQGDSAMYLCASNLLTGATNEKLFFGSGTQLSVL.

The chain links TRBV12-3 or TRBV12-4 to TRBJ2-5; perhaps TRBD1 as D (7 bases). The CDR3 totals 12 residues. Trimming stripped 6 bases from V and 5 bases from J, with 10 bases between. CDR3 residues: CASSPGGETQYF. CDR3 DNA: TGTGCCAGCAGCCCAGGGGGGGAGACCCAGTACTTC.

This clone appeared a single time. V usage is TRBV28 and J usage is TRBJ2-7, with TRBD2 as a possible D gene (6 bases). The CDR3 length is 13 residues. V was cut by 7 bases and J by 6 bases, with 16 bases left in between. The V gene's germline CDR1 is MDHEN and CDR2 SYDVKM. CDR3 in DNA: TGTGCCAGCACCCCTGGCTCCGGGGGCGAGCAGTACTTC. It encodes CASTPGSGGEQYF. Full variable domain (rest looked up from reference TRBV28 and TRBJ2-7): DVKVTQSSRYLVKRTGEKVFLECVQDMDHENMFWYRQDPGLGLRLIYFSYDVKMKEKGDIPEGYSVSREKKERFSLILESASTNQTSMYLCASTPGSGGEQYFGPGTRLTVT.

CDR3 DNA: TGTGCCAGTAGTAGAGCCCCCTCCATCTCCTACGAGCAGTACTTC. Translation: CASSRAPSISYEQYF. J is TRBJ2-7 and V is TRBV19; D call uncertain. Germline CDR1 reads LNHDA; CDR2 reads SQIVND (reference sequence). The CDR3 is 15 residues long. Deletions cut 4 bases from V and 0 bases from J, with 13 bases between.

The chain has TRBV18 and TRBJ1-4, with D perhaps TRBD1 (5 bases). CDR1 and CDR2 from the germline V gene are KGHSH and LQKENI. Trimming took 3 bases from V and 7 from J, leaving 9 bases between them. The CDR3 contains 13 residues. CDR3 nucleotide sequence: TGTGCCAGCTCACCCGGGGGGGGTGAAAAACTGTTTTTT. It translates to CASSPGGGEKLFF.

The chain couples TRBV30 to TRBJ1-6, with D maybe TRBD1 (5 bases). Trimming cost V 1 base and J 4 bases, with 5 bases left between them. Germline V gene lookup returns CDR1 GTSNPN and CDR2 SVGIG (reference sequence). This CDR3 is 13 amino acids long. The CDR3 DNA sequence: TGTGCCTGGAGTGGGACATATAATTCACCCCTCCACTTT. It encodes CAWSGTYNSPLHF. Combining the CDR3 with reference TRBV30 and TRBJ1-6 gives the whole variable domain SQTIHQWPATLVQPVGSPLSLECTVEGTSNPNLYWYRQAAGRGLQLLFYSVGIGQISSEVPQNLSASRPQDRQFILSSKKLLLSDSGFYLCAWSGTYNSPLHFGNGTRLTVT.

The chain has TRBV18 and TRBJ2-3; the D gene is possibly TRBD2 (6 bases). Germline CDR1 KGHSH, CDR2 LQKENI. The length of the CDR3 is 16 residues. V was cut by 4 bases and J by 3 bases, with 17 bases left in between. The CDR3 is CASSQRQGGWTDTQYF. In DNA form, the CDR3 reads TGTGCCAGCTCACAGAGGCAGGGAGGATGGACAGATACGCAGTATTTT.

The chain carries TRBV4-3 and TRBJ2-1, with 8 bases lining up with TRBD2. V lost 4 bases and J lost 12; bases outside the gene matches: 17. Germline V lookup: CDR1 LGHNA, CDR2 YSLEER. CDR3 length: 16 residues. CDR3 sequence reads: CASSPGAGGGIMGQFF. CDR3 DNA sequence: TGCGCCAGCAGCCCAGGCGCTGGCGGGGGGATCATGGGGCAGTTCTTC.

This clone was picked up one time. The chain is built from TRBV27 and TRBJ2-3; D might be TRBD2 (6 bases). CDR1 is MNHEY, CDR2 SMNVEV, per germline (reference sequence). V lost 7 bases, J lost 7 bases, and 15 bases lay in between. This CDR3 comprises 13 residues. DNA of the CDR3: TGTGCCAGCATCTCCCGGGGGACCCATACGCAGTATTTT. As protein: CASISRGTHTQYF.